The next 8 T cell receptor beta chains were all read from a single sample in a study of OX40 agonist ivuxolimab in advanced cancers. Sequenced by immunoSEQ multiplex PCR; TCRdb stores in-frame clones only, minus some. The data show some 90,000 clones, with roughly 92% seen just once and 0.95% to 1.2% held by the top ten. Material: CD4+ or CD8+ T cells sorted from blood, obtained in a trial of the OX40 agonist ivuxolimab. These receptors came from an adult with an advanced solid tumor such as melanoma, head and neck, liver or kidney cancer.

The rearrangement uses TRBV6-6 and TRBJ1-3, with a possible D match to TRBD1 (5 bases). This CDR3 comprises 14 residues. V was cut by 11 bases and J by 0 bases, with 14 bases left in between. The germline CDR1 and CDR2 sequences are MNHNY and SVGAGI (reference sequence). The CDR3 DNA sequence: TGTGCCGGAAGCGGGGCGTTCTCTGGAAACACCATATATTTT. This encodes CAGSGAFSGNTIYF.

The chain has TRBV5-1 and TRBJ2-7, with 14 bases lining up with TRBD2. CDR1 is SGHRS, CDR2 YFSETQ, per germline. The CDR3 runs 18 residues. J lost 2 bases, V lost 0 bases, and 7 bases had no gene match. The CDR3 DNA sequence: TGCGCCAGCAGCTTGGGCGGACTAGCGGGAGGTTGGACCTACGAGCAGTACTTC. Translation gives CASSLGGLAGGWTYEQYF.

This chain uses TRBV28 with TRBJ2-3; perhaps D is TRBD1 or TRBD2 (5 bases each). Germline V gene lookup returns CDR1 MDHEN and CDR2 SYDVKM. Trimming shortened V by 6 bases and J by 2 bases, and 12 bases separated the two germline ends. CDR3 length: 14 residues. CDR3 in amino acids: CASRRRDPTDTQYF. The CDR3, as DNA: TGTGCCAGCAGACGCAGGGACCCCACAGATACGCAGTATTTT.

CDR3 loop: CASKTGEGNTIYF. In nucleotides, the CDR3 is TGCGCCAGTAAAACAGGGGAAGGAAACACCATATATTTT. The V call is TRBV5-1, the J call TRBJ1-3; 7 nucleotides match TRBD1. The trim removed 8 bases at V and 4 bases at J, leaving 6 bases unmatched. The germline V gene encodes CDR1 SGHRS and CDR2 YFSETQ. There are 13 residues in the CDR3.

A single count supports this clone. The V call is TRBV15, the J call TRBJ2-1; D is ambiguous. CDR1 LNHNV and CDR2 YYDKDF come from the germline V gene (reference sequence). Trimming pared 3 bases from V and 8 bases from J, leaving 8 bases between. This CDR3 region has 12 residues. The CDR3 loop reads CATSRPWDEQFF. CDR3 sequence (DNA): TGTGCCACCAGCAGGCCCTGGGATGAGCAGTTCTTC.

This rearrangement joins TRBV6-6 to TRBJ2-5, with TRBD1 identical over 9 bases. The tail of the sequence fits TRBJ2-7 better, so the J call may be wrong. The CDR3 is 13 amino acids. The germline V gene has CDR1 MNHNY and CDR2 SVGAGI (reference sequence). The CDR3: CASNQGQGGEQYF. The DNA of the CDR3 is TGTGCCAGCAACCAGGGACAGGGAGGCGAGCAGTACTTC.

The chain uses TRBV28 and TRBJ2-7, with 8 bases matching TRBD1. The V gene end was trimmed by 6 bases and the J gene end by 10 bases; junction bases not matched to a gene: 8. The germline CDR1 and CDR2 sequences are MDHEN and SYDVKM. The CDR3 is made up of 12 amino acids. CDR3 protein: CASRLATGDQYF. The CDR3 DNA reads TGTGCCAGCAGACTTGCGACAGGGGATCAGTACTTC. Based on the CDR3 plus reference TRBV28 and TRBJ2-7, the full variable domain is DVKVTQSSRYLVKRTGEKVFLECVQDMDHENMFWYRQDPGLGLRLIYFSYDVKMKEKGDIPEGYSVSREKKERFSLILESASTNQTSMYLCASRLATGDQYFGPGTRLTVT.

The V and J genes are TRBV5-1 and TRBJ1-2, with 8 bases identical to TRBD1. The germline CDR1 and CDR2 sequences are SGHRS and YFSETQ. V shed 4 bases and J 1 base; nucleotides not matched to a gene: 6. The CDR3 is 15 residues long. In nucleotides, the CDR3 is TGCGCCAGCAGCCCCGGACAGGGTCTTAACTATGGCTACACCTTC. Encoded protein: CASSPGQGLNYGYTF.